This TCR beta chain was sequenced during a study of STAT5B mutations in CD4+ large granular lymphocyte leukemia. TCRdb keeps only in-frame clones here, not all; method: immunoSEQ multiplex PCR. The profile shows under 35,000 clones, 68% of them singletons. V gave up 5 bases and J gave up 3 bases; unmatched junction bases: 6. The CDR3 is 15 amino acids. Germline CDR1 and CDR2: MNHEY and SMNVEV (reference sequence). The origin of this receptor is a human donor in good health. Sequenced sample: CD4+ T cells from blood buffy coats. This chain joins TRBV27 and TRBJ1-4, with TRBD1 matching 7 bases. In nucleotides, the CDR3 is TGTGCCAGCAGTCTTTACAGGGGATCTAATGAAAAACTGTTTTTT. This translates into CASSLYRGSNEKLFF. The entire variable domain, with the rest obtained from reference TRBV27 and TRBJ1-4, is as follows: EAQVTQNPRYLITVTGKKLTVTCSQNMNHEYMSWYRQDPGLGLRQIYYSMNVEVTDKGDVPEGYKVSRKEKRNFPLILESPSPNQTSLYFCASSLYRGSNEKLFFGSGTQLSVL.